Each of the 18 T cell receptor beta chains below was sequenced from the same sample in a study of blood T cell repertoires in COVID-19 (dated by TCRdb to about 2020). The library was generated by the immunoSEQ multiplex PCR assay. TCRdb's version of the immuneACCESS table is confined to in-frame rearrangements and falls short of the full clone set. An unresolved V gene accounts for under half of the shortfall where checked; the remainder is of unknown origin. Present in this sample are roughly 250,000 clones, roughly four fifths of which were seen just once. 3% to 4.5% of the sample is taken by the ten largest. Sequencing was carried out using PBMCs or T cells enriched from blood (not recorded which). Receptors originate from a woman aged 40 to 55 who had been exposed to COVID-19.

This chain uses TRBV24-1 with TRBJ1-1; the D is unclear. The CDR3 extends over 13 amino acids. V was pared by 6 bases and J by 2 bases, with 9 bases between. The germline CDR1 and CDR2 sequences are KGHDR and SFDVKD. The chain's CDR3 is CATSIPVNTEAFF. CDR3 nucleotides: TGTGCCACCAGTATACCAGTTAACACTGAAGCTTTCTTT.

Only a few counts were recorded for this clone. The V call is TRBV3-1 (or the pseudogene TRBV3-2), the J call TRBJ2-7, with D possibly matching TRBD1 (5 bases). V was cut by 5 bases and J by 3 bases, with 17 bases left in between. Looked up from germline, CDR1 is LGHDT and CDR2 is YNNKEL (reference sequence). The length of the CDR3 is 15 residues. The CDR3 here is CASSCLGPRLYEQYF. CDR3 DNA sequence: TGTGCCAGCAGCTGCCTGGGGCCCCGGCTCTACGAGCAGTACTTC.

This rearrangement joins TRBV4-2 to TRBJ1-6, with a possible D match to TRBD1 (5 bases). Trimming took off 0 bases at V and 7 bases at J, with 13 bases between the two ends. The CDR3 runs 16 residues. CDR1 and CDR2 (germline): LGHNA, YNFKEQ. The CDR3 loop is CASSQDQGARNSPLHF. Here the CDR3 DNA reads TGTGCCAGCAGCCAAGATCAAGGGGCTCGGAATTCACCCCTCCACTTT.

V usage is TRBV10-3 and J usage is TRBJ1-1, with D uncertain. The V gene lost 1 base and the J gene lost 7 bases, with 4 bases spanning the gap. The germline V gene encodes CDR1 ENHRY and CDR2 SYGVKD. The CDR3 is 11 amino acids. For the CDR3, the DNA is TGTGCCATCAGTGAGTACTTTGAAGCTTTCTTT. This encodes CAISEYFEAFF.

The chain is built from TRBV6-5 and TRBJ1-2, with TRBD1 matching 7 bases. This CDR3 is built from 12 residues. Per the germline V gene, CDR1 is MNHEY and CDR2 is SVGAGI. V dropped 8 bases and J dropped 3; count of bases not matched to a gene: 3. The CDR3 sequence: CASGGGYYGYTF. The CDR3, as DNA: TGTGCCAGCGGAGGGGGCTACTATGGCTACACCTTC.

CDR3 sequence: CASSQGTGGDQYF. The CDR3 DNA follows: TGTGCCAGCAGTCAGGGGACAGGGGGCGACCAGTACTTC. The V gene is TRBV6-5, the J gene TRBJ2-5; 12 bases line up with TRBD1. Germline lookup yields CDR1 MNHEY and CDR2 SVGAGI. CDR3 length equals 13 residues. The V gene end was trimmed by 5 bases and the J gene end by 10 bases; junction bases not matched to a gene: 5.

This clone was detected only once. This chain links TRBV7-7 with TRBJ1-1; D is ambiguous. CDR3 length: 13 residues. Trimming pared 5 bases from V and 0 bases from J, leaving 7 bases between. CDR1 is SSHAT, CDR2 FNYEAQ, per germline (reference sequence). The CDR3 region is CASSVSVNTEAFF. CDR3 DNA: TGTGCCAGCAGCGTCAGTGTGAACACTGAAGCTTTCTTT.

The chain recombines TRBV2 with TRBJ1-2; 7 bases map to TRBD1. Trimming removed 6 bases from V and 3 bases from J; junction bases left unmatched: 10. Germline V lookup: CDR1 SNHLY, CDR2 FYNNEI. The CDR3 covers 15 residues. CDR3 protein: CASRPGQFFDYGYTF. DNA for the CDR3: TGTGCCAGCAGGCCGGGACAGTTCTTTGACTATGGCTACACCTTC.

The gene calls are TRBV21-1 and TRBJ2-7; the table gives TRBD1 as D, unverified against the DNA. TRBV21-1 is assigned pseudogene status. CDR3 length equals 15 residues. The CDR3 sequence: CASSKIWDSLYEQYF. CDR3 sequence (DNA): TGTGCCAGCAGCAAAATTTGGGACAGCTTATACGAGCAGTACTTC.

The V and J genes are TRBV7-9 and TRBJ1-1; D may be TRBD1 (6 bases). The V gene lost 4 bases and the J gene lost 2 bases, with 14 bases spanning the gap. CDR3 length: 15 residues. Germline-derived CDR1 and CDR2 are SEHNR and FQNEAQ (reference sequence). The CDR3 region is CASSSTGTQNTEAFF. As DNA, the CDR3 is TGTGCCAGCAGCTCGACCGGGACACAAAACACTGAAGCTTTCTTT. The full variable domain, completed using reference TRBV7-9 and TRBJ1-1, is DTGVSQNPRHKITKRGQNVTFRCDPISEHNRLYWYRQTLGQGPEFLTYFQNEAQLEKSRLLSDRFSAERPKGSFSTLEIQRTEQGDSAMYLCASSSTGTQNTEAFFGQGTRLTVV.

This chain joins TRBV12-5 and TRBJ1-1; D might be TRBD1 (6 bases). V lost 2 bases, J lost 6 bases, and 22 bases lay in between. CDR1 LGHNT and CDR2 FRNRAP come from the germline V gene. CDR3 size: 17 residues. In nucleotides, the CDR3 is TGTGCTAGTGGTTTGCGACTCGGGGGGCTGGGGGGACCTGAAGCTTTCTTT. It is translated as CASGLRLGGLGGPEAFF. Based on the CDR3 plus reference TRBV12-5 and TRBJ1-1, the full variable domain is DARVTQTPRHKVTEMGQEVTMRCQPILGHNTVFWYRQTMMQGLELLAYFRNRAPLDDSGMPKDRFSAEMPDATLATLKIQPSEPRDSAVYFCASGLRLGGLGGPEAFFGQGTRLTVV.

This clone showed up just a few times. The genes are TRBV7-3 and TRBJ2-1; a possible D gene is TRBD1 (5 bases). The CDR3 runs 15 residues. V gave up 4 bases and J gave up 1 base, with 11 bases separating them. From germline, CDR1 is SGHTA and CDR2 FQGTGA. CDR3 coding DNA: TGTGCCAGCAGCTATAGACAGACTTCCTACAATGAGCAGTTCTTC. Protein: CASSYRQTSYNEQFF.

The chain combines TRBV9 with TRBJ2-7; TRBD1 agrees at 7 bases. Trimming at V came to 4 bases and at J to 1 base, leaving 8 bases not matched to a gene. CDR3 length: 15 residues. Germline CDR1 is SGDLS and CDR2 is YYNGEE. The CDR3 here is CASSRQTGPSYEQYF. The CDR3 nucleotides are TGTGCCAGCAGCAGACAGACAGGGCCTTCCTACGAGCAGTACTTC. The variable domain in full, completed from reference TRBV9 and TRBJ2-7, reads DSGVTQTPKHLITATGQRVTLRCSPRSGDLSVYWYQQSLDQGLQFLIQYYNGEERAKGNILERFSAQQFPDLHSELNLSSLELGDSALYFCASSRQTGPSYEQYFGPGTRLTVT.

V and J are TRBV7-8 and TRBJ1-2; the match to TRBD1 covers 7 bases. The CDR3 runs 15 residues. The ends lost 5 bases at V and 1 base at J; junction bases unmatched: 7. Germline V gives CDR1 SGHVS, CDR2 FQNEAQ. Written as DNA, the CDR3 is TGTGCCAGCAGCCTGGGACAGAGCGTTAACTATGGCTACACCTTC. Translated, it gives CASSLGQSVNYGYTF.

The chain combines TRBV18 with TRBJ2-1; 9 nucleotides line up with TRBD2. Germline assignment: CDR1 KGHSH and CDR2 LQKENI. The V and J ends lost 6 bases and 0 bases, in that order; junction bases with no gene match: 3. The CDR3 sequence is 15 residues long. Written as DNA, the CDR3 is TGTGCCAGCTCTCAGACTAGCGGCTCCTACAATGAGCAGTTCTTC. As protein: CASSQTSGSYNEQFF.

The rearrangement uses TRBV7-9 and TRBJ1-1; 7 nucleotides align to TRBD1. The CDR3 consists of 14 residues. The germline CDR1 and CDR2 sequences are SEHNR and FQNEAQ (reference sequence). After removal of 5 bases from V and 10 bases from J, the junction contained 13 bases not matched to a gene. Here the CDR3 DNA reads TGTGCCAGCAGCCGTCCACAGGGGAAGGACGGAGCTTTCTTT. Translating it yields CASSRPQGKDGAFF.

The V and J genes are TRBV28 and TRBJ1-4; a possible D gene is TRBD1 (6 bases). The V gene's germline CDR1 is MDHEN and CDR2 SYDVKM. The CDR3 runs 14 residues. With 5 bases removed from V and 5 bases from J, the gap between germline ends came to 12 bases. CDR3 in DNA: TGTGCCAGCAGTCCGACAGGTCAAAATGAAAAACTGTTTTTT. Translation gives CASSPTGQNEKLFF.

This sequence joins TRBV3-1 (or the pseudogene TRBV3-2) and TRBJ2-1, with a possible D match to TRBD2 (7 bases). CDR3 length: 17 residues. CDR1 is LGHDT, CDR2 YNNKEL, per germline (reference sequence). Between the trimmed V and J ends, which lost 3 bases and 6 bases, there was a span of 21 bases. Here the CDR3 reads CASSHMAGASGVNEQFF. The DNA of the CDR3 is TGTGCCAGCAGCCACATGGCGGGGGCTTCCGGGGTCAATGAGCAGTTCTTC.